This T cell receptor beta chain was captured by sequencing in a study of T cell repertoires in cytomegalovirus infection. MiXCR was run by TCRdb on the reads, yielding one entry per CDR3 protein. The data contain fewer than 1,000,000 distinct CDR3 sequences, 31% of them singletons. The germline V gene encodes CDR1 MNHNS and CDR2 SASEGT. J lost 2 bases, V lost 4 bases, and 16 bases had no gene match. There are 18 residues in the CDR3. This clonotype has just a few counts. What it binds is not known. Findings and limits, study-wide: Using cumulative public TCR beta family frequency, the authors identified those who carried CMV together with the relevant HLA.

The TCR comes from a human donor in good health (CMV status not recorded). Some clones in this sample may be carry-over from other donors' samples. Here the sequenced sample was cultured CD8+ T cells from PBMCs, taken from culture after CMV antigen stimulation. The chain uses TRBV6-1 and TRBJ1-2; 7 nucleotides match TRBD1. CDR3 sequence (DNA): TGTGCCAGCAGTGTGGGCCGGGACAGAACACCGGTAAACTATGGCTACACCTTC. Amino acid sequence: CASSVGRDRTPVNYGYTF.